This TCR beta chain was observed in a study of OX40 agonist ivuxolimab in advanced cancers. At the level of the study: Patient treatment consisted of intravenous ivuxolimab administration every 2 weeks at 0.01 to 10 mg/kg. Findings and limits, study-wide: Undetermined was the antigen specificity of the expanded peripheral T cells. Circulating CD4+ and CD8+ T cells showed clonal expansion by week 6 at 0.1 to 3.0 mg/kg. Several nonresponders also turned out to have low normalized T-cell clonal expansion.

The table came from immunoSEQ multiplex PCR; TCRdb's copy has only in-frame clones and leaves some out. The repertoire has about 40,000 clones, around 84% of them found once; the top ten carry roughly a sixth. Comments on this clone: Its target is unknown.

The sequence was collected from an adult with an advanced solid tumor such as melanoma, head and neck, liver or kidney cancer. The sequenced sample was CD4+ or CD8+ T cells sorted from blood, obtained in a trial of the OX40 agonist ivuxolimab.

This CDR3 reads CASSIGGRYDEQYF. The CDR3 DNA is TGTGCCAGCAGTATCGGGGGACGCTACGACGAGCAGTACTTC. The rearrangement joins TRBV6-1 to TRBJ2-7; D perhaps matches TRBD2 (6 bases). V was clipped by 5 bases and J by 5 bases, with 16 bases between them. The germline V gene encodes CDR1 MNHNS and CDR2 SASEGT. This CDR3 spans 14 amino acids.